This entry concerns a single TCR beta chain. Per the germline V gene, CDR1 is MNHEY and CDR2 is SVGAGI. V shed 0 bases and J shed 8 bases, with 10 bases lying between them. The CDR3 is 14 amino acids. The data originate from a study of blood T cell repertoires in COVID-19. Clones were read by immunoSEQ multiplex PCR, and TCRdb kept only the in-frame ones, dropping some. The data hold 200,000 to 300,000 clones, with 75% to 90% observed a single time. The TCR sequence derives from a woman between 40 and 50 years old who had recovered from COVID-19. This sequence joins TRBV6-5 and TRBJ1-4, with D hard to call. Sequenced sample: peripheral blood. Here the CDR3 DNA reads TGTGCCAGCAGTTACTCAGATCGGGGAGAAAAACTGTTTTTT. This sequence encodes CASSYSDRGEKLFF.